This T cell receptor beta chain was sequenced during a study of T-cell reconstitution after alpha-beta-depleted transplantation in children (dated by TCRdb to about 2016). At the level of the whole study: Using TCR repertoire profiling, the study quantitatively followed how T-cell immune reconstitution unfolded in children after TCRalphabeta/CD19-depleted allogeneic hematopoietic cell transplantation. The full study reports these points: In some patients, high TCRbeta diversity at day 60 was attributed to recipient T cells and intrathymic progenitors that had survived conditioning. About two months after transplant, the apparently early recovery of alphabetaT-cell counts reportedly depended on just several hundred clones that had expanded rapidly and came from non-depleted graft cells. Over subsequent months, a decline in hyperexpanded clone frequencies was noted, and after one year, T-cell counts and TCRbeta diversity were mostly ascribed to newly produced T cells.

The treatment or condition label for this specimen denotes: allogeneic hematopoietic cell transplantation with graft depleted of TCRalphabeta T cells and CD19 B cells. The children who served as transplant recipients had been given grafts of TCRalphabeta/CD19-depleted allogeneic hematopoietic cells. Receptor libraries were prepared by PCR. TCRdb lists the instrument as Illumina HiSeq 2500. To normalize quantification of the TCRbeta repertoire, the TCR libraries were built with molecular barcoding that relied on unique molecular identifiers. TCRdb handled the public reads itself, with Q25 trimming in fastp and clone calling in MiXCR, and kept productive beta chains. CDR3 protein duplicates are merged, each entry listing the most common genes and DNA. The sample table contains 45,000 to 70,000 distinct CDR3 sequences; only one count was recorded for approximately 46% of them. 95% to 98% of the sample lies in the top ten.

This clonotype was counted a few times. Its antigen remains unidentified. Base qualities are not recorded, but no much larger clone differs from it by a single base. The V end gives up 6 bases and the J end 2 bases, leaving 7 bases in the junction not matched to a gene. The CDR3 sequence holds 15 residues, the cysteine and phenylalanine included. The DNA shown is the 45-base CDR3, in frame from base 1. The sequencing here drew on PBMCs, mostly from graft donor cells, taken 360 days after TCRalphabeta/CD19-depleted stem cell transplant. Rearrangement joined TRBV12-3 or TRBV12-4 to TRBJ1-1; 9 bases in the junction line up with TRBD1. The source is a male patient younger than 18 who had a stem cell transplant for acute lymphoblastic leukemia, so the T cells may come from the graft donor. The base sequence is TGTGCCAGCAGGACCCGGGACAGGGATAACACTGAAGCTTTCTTT. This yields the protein CASRTRDRDNTEAFF.